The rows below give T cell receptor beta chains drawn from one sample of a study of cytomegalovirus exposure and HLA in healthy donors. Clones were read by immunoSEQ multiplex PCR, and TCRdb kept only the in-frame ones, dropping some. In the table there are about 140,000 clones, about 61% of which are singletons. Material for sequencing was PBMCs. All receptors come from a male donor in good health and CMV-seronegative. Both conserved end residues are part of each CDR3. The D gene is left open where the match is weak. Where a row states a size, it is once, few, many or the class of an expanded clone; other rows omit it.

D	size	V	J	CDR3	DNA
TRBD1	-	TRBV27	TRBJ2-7	CASSLRQGPYEQYF	TGTGCCAGCAGTCTACGACAGGGCCCCTACGAGCAGTACTTC
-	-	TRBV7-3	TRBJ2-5	CASSLIGAGSRETQYF	TGTGCCAGCAGCTTAATAGGTGCGGGGTCCCGAGAGACCCAGTACTTC
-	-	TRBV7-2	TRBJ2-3	CASSSVGGRDTQYF	TGTGCCAGCAGCTCCGTGGGGGGTCGGGATACGCAGTATTTT
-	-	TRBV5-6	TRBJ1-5	CASSLYSNQPQHF	TGTGCCAGCAGCTTGTATAGCAATCAGCCCCAGCATTTT
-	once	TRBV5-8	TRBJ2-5	CASSATRTIQETQYF	TGTGCCAGCAGCGCCACTCGGACTATACAAGAGACCCAGTACTTC
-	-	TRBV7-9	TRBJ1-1	CASNGHPATEAFF	TGTGCCAGCAACGGACATCCGGCCACTGAAGCTTTCTTT
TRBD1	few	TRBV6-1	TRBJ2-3	CASSSGQETDTQYF	TGTGCCAGCAGTTCCGGACAGGAGACAGATACGCAGTATTTT
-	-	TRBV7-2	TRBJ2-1	CASRDSEVQFF	TGTGCCAGCAGGGACAGCGAGGTGCAGTTCTTC
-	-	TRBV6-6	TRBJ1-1	CASRYYVDRMNTEAFF	TGTGCCAGCAGATACTACGTAGACAGAATGAACACTGAAGCTTTCTTT
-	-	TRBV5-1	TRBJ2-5	CASSLAGSDRRKETQYF	TGCGCCAGCAGCTTGGCAGGGTCAGACAGGCGGAAAGAGACCCAGTACTTC
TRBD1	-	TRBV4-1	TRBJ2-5	CASSQTGTGQETQYF	TGCGCCAGCAGCCAGACTGGGACAGGACAAGAGACCCAGTACTTC
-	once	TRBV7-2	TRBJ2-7	CASRQGSQGEQYF	TGTGCCAGCAGGCAGGGTAGTCAGGGTGAGCAGTACTTC
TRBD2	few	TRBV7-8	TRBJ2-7	CASALSGGLYEQYF	TGTGCCAGCGCCCTTAGCGGGGGGTTATACGAGCAGTACTTC
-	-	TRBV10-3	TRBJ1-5	CAISPGRGSNQPQHF	TGTGCCATCAGCCCGGGCAGGGGAAGCAATCAGCCCCAGCATTTT
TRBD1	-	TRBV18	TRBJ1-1	CASAPTTGAYDTEAFF	TGTGCCAGCGCGCCTACGACAGGGGCTTATGACACTGAAGCTTTCTTT
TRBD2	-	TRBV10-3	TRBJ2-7	CAISDYGGSYEQYF	TGTGCCATCAGTGATTACGGGGGGTCCTACGAGCAGTACTTC
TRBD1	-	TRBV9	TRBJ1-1	CASSEGQGVSEAFF	TGTGCCAGCAGCGAGGGACAGGGGGTCTCTGAAGCTTTCTTT
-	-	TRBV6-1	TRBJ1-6	CASSERGGLYSPLHF	TGTGCCAGCAGTGAAAGGGGGGGGCTTTATTCACCCCTCCACTTT
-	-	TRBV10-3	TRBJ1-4	CAISESERLNEKLFF	TGTGCCATCAGTGAGTCGGAAAGACTTAATGAAAAACTGTTTTTT
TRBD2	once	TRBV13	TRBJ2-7	CASSRRTSGGRNEQYF	TGTGCCAGCAGCCGCAGAACTAGCGGGGGGCGGAACGAGCAGTACTTC
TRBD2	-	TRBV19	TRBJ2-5	CASSPGLAGGFRETQYF	TGTGCCAGTAGTCCGGGACTAGCGGGGGGGTTCAGAGAGACCCAGTACTTC
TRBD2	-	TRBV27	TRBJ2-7	CASSLGTSGGAEQYF	TGTGCCAGCAGTTTAGGGACTAGCGGGGGGGCTGAGCAGTACTTC
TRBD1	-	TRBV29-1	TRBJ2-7	CSVLKLRDRTYEQYF	TGCAGCGTTCTTAAATTGCGGGACAGGACGTACGAGCAGTACTTC
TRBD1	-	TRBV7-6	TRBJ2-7	CASSLALGQGYEQYF	TGTGCCAGCAGCTTAGCGCTAGGACAGGGGTACGAGCAGTACTTC
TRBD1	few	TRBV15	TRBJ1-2	CATSGDRGYGYTF	TGTGCCACCAGCGGAGACAGGGGCTATGGCTACACCTTC